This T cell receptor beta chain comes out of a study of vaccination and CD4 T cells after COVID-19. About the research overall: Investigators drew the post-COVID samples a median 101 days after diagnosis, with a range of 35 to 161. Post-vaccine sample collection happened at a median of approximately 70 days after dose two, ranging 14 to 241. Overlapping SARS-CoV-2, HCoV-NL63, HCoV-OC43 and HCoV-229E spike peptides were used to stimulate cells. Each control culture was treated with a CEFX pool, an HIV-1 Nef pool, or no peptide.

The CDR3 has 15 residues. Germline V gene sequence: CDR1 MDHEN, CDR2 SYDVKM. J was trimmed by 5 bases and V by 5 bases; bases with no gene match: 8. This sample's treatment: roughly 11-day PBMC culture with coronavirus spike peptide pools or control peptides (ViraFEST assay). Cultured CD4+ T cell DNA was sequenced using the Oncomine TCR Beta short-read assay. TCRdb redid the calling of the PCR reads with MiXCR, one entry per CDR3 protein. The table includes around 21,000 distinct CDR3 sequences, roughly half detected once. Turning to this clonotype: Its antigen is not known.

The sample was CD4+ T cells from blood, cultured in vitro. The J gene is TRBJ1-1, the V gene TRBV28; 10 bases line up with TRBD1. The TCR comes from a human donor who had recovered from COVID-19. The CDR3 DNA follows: TGTGCCAGCAGTCCCGAGACAGGGGGCTTGACTGAAGCTTTCTTT. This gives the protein CASSPETGGLTEAFF. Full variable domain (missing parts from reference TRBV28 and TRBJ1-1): DVKVTQSSRYLVKRTGEKVFLECVQDMDHENMFWYRQDPGLGLRLIYFSYDVKMKEKGDIPEGYSVSREKKERFSLILESASTNQTSMYLCASSPETGGLTEAFFGQGTRLTVV.